A selection of T cell receptor beta chains follows, all from one sample in a study of T-cell reconstitution after alpha-beta-depleted transplantation in children. TCRdb used MiXCR to reprocess the PCR reads, holding one entry per CDR3 protein. The data hold about 580,000 distinct CDR3 sequences, with roughly 23% observed a single time. The sample in question was PBMCs, mostly from graft donor cells, obtained 360 days after TCRalphabeta/CD19-depleted stem cell transplant. All receptors derive from a boy younger than two who had a stem cell transplant for acute myeloid leukemia, so the T cells may come from the graft donor. Both conserved end residues are part of each CDR3. The D gene is left open where the match is weak. The size field is filled for only some rows; it gives once, few, many or a size class.

d_gene,v_gene,j_gene,abundance,CDR3aa,CDR3nt
-,TRBV12-3/TRBV12-4,TRBJ1-5,many,CASSLGHLDQPQHF,TGTGCCAGCAGCCTAGGGCATCTTGATCAGCCCCAGCATTTT
-,TRBV10-3,TRBJ1-3,-,CAINDLDGPSGNTIYF,TGTGCCATCAACGACTTAGACGGTCCCTCTGGAAACACCATATATTTT
-,TRBV5-6,TRBJ1-6,-,CASSLAPGSPLHF,TGTGCCAGCAGCTTGGCCCCGGGCTCACCCCTCCACTTT
TRBD1,TRBV11-2,TRBJ2-1,-,CASSLESVDRAYNEQFF,TGTGCCAGCAGCTTAGAATCGGTGGACAGGGCCTACAATGAGCAGTTCTTC
-,TRBV12-3/TRBV12-4,TRBJ1-2,few,CAIISQGYYGYTF,TGTGCCATCATCTCACAGGGATACTATGGCTACACCTTC
-,TRBV4-1,TRBJ2-3,many,CASSPAPVTDTQYF,TGCGCCAGCAGTCCCGCCCCGGTCACAGATACGCAGTATTTT
TRBD2,TRBV28,TRBJ2-3,-,CASSLLLLAGGGDTQYF,TGTGCCAGCAGCCTCTTATTACTAGCGGGGGGAGGAGATACGCAGTATTTT
-,TRBV25-1,TRBJ1-2,-,CASSPHNRDGLGYGYTF,TGTGCCAGCAGTCCTCATAACCGGGACGGCTTAGGGTATGGCTACACCTTC
TRBD1,TRBV12-3/TRBV12-4,TRBJ1-4,-,CASRGLGQGDEKLFF,TGTGCCAGCAGAGGCTTGGGACAGGGTGACGAAAAACTGTTTTTT
-,TRBV5-5,TRBJ2-1,-,CASSSPRGPYEQFF,TGTGCCAGCAGCTCCCCCCGGGGGCCGTATGAGCAGTTCTTC
TRBD2,TRBV29-1,TRBJ2-3,many,CSVEGLAGPDTQYF,TGCAGCGTGGAGGGACTAGCAGGTCCAGATACGCAGTATTTT
TRBD1,TRBV18,TRBJ1-5,-,CASSLQRTGNNQPQHF,TGTGCCAGCTCACTCCAGCGGACAGGGAATAATCAGCCCCAGCATTTT
-,TRBV6-5,TRBJ1-3,-,CASSFDSFSGNTIYF,TGTGCCAGCAGTTTCGACAGCTTCTCTGGAAACACCATATATTTT
-,TRBV12-3/TRBV12-4,TRBJ1-3,-,CASSLQQGFSGNTIYF,TGTGCCAGCAGTTTGCAACAGGGCTTCTCTGGAAACACCATATATTTT
-,TRBV29-1,TRBJ1-1,many,CSVGRDFVNTEAFF,TGCAGCGTTGGGAGGGATTTCGTGAACACTGAAGCTTTCTTT
TRBD2,TRBV20-1,TRBJ2-1,many,CSATTSGSMFF,TGCAGTGCCACCACTAGCGGGTCCATGTTCTTC